Each of the 29 T cell receptor beta chains below was sequenced from the same sample in a study of tumor and adjacent non-tumor tissue in lung cancer. This sample's RNA came from whole unsorted tissue. The library came from three nested PCR rounds adapted from ARM-PCR protocols. Each CDR3 protein is one row after TCRdb ran MiXCR on the multiplex PCR reads. The repertoire consists of approximately 120,000 distinct CDR3 sequences, with 60% to 80% occurring once and the leading ten covering roughly 35%. The sequenced material came from lung tumor tissue. The origin of the receptors is a woman between 55 and 75 years old with non-small cell lung cancer.

Details on this clonotype: The junction departs from the called germline gene at one end, perhaps through a read error. The chain has TRBV12-3 or TRBV12-4 and TRBJ2-3, with D possibly matching TRBD1 (6 bases). The CDR3 totals 16 residues. Here the CDR3 reads CASSSVWTASTDAQYF. The CDR3 nucleotides are TGTGCCAGCAGCTCCGTCTGGACAGCAAGCACAGATGCGCAGTATTTT.

This chain joins TRBV28 and TRBJ2-7; no reliable D call. This CDR3 has 11 residues. The germline CDR1 and CDR2 sequences are MDHEN and SYDVKM. Trimming pared 2 bases from V and 8 bases from J, leaving 7 bases between. The CDR3 DNA reads TGTGCCAGCAGTTTACTCCACAAGCAGTACTTC. This codes for CASSLLHKQYF. Complete variable domain (other parts from reference TRBV28 and TRBJ2-7): DVKVTQSSRYLVKRTGEKVFLECVQDMDHENMFWYRQDPGLGLRLIYFSYDVKMKEKGDIPEGYSVSREKKERFSLILESASTNQTSMYLCASSLLHKQYFGPGTRLTVT.

In the case of this clonotype: A much more abundant neighbour one base away suggests this may be a read error. V gene TRBV6-1 combines with J gene TRBJ2-7; no clear D. Per the germline V gene, CDR1 is MNHNS and CDR2 is SASEGT. This CDR3 comprises 14 residues. V lost 5 bases and J lost 2, with 13 bases in between. The CDR3 spells CASSYWNRPYEQYF. The CDR3 DNA follows: TGTGCCAGCAGTTATTGGAATAGGCCCTACGAGCAGTACTTC.

Of note for this clonotype: With a much larger clone just one base away, this may be a read error. This chain's CDR3 is CASSIADTQYF. The CDR3 nucleotides are TGTGCCAGCAGTATCGCAGATACGCAGTATTTT. This chain joins TRBV12-3 or TRBV12-4 and TRBJ2-3; no firm D call. V gave up 5 bases and J gave up 4 bases, with 4 bases separating them. The CDR3 length is 11 residues.

The chain carries TRBV4-3 and TRBJ2-2; perhaps TRBD2 as D (6 bases). Between the trimmed V and J ends, which lost 4 bases and 10 bases, there was a span of 22 bases. The CDR3 is 16 amino acids. Germline V CDR1 and CDR2: LGHNA, YSLEER. This CDR3 is CASSPLGGSDIVELFF. The CDR3 DNA follows: TGCGCCAGCAGCCCCCTGGGGGGATCGGACATCGTGGAGCTGTTTTTT.

Comments on this clonotype: Mismatch with germline at one junction end may stem from a read error. The chain is built from TRBV29-1 and TRBJ1-2; 8 bases line up with TRBD1. The CDR3 has 14 amino acids. Germline assignment: CDR1 SQVTM and CDR2 ANQGSEA. DNA for the CDR3: TGCAGCATGAATCCTACAGGGGGAAAGAATGGCTACGCCTTC. It codes for CSMNPTGGKNGYAF.

Notes on this clonotype: This may arise from a read error, as a much more abundant clone is one base away. Since no conserved phenylalanine or tryptophan closes the CDR3, a read error is the likely cause. V is TRBV11-2 and J is TRBJ1-2; a weak D match, TRBD1 (5 bases). This CDR3 has 14 residues. V lost 6 bases, J lost 0 bases, and 11 bases lay in between. Germline CDR1 reads SGHAT; CDR2 reads FQNNGV. The CDR3 reads CASRNRGANYGYTS. DNA for the CDR3: TGTGCCAGCAGAAATAGGGGAGCTAACTATGGCTACACCTCC.

A note on this clonotype: A clone one base away is much larger, so this may be a read error. This chain connects TRBV20-1 to TRBJ2-1, with 8 bases aligning to TRBD2. CDR1 is DFQATT, CDR2 SNEGSKA, per germline (reference sequence). CDR3 length: 13 amino acids. The CDR3 DNA follows: TGCAAACTTGAGCGGGGGCCTTACAATGAGCAGTTCTTC. Translation: CKLERGPYNEQFF.

This clonotype has just one count. The germline gene is not matched at one end of the junction; a read error may be the cause. The chain combines TRBV10-1 with TRBJ2-3; D is unresolved. This CDR3 has 13 amino acids. CDR1 and CDR2 from the germline V gene are WNHNN and SYGVQD (reference sequence). The CDR3 coding sequence is TGCGCCAGCGGTGAGTATAGAGAATCTACGCAGTATTTT. Its protein product is CASGEYRESTQYF.

As for this clonotype: Mismatch with germline at one junction end may stem from a read error. V usage is TRBV28 and J usage is TRBJ1-1; D might be TRBD1 (6 bases). The CDR3 length is 13 residues. CDR1 and CDR2 from the germline V gene are MDHEN and SYDVKM. The CDR3 loop reads CAISSSDRTEAFF. In DNA form, the CDR3 reads TGTGCCATCAGTTCGTCGGACAGAACCGAAGCTTTCTTT. The whole variable domain, remainder taken from reference TRBV28 and TRBJ1-1, is DVKVTQSSRYLVKRTGEKVFLECVQDMDHENMFWYRQDPGLGLRLIYFSYDVKMKEKGDIPEGYSVSREKKERFSLILESASTNQTSMYLCAISSSDRTEAFFGQGTRLTVV.

The chain employs TRBV28 and TRBJ1-1; TRBD1 might be the D (6 bases). CDR1 is MDHEN and CDR2 is SYDVKM in the germline V gene. This CDR3 region has 15 residues. The V end was cut by 10 bases, the J end by 0 bases, with 18 bases between. The CDR3, as DNA: TGTGCCAACAGCTTACAGGGAGTCGTGAACACTGAAGCTTTCTTT. Its translation: CANSLQGVVNTEAFF.

A note on this clonotype: Since a much larger clone is just one base distant, this may be a read error. The gene calls are TRBV5-1 and TRBJ1-4, with D unclear. This CDR3 is 13 amino acids long. Trimming pared 4 bases from V and 8 bases from J, leaving 12 bases between. The germline gives CDR1 SGHRS, CDR2 YFSETQ. The CDR3 DNA follows: TGCGCCAGCAGCGTGCGGACGGACGAAAAACTGTTTTTT. Protein: CASSVRTDEKLFF.

This clonotype was recorded once. The J gene is TRBJ2-1, the V gene TRBV7-9; a possible D gene is TRBD1 (6 bases). The CDR3 has 12 amino acids. Between the trimmed V and J ends, which lost 7 bases and 7 bases, there was a span of 11 bases. CDR1 and CDR2 (germline): SEHNR, FQNEAQ (reference sequence). The CDR3 bases are TGTGCCAGCAACTCCCAGGGGAATGAGCAGTTCTTC. Its protein product is CASNSQGNEQFF.

As regards this clonotype: One junction end disagrees with the germline gene, perhaps due to a read error. The chain has TRBV20-1 and TRBJ2-2; 8 bases align to TRBD1. The CDR3 sequence is 14 residues long. Germline CDR1 and CDR2: DFQATT and SNEGSKA (reference sequence). CDR3 loop: CNARGTGDTWELFF. The CDR3 bases are TGCAATGCTAGAGGGACAGGAGACACCTGGGAGCTGTTTTTT.

In regard to this clonotype: Since a much larger clone is just one base distant, this may be a read error. V and J are TRBV4-2 and TRBJ2-5; tentatively, D is TRBD2 (6 bases). The CDR3 consists of 19 residues. V was clipped by 4 bases and J by 5 bases, with 29 bases between them. The germline CDR1 and CDR2 sequences are LGHNA and YNFKEQ. CDR3 loop: CASSPGTRSLVAAGETQYF. In DNA, the CDR3 is TGTGCCAGCAGCCCCGGTACGCGATCCCTGGTTGCTGCGGGGGAGACCCAGTACTTC.

This clonotype has more than one count but fewer than ten. The junction departs from germline at one end; a sequencing error may be responsible. V and J are TRBV11-2 and TRBJ1-5; no definite D call. The CDR3 runs 15 residues. CDR1 and CDR2 (germline): SGHAT, FQNNGV. In nucleotides, the CDR3 is TGTGCAAGCAGCTTAGATCCATCAGGTAATCAGCCCCAGCATTTT. Protein product: CASSLDPSGNQPQHF.

This rearrangement joins TRBV11-2 to TRBJ2-7; tentatively, D is TRBD2 (5 bases). This CDR3 spans 16 amino acids. CDR1 is SGHAT, CDR2 FQNNGV, per germline. Trimming shortened V by 0 bases and J by 0 bases, and 12 bases separated the two germline ends. CDR3 in DNA: TGTGCCAGCAGCTTAGATGGCGGGCCTTCCTCCTACGAGCAGTACTTC. Translation gives CASSLDGGPSSYEQYF. The complete variable domain, with remaining parts taken from reference TRBV11-2 and TRBJ2-7, reads EAGVAQSPRYKIIEKRQSVAFWCNPISGHATLYWYQQILGQGPKLLIQFQNNGVVDDSQLPKDRFSAERLKGVDSTLKIQPAKLEDSAVYLCASSLDGGPSSYEQYFGPGTRLTVT.

This clonotype was observed many times. The rearrangement joins TRBV11-1 to TRBJ2-7, with 12 bases aligning to TRBD1. J was trimmed by 0 bases and V by 5 bases; bases with no gene match: 2. The CDR3 is 15 residues long. Per germline, CDR1 SGHAT and CDR2 FQDESV (reference sequence). The CDR3 loop reads CASSRDRGHSYEQYF. The CDR3 DNA reads TGTGCCAGCAGCCGGGACAGGGGGCACTCCTACGAGCAGTACTTC.

Regarding this clonotype: One end of the junction does not line up with germline, which may come from a read error. V gene TRBV29-1 combines with J gene TRBJ2-7; the D is unclear. Germline-derived CDR1 and CDR2 are SQVTM and ANQGSEA. The CDR3 is 12 residues long. The CDR3 region has the DNA TGCAGCGCTGAGACTGATACTTACGGGCAGTACTTC. This sequence encodes CSAETDTYGQYF.

Note on this clonotype: A single base separates this from a much larger clone, so it may be a read error. The chain joins TRBV6-5 to TRBJ2-7, with D unclear. Germline V gives CDR1 MNHEY, CDR2 SVGAGI. The CDR3 extends over 17 amino acids. CDR3 protein: CASSNRVQAASSYEEYF. Here the CDR3 DNA reads TGTGCCAGCAGTAATCGAGTTCAGGCGGCGAGCTCCTACGAGGAGTACTTC.

Worth noting for this clonotype: A single base separates this from a much larger clone, so it may be a read error. The chain uses TRBV5-4 and TRBJ2-2; TRBD2 matches 7 bases. The germline V gene encodes CDR1 SGHNT and CDR2 YYREEE (reference sequence). The CDR3 loop spans 18 amino acids. V was clipped by 4 bases and J by 6 bases; unmatched bases: 18. This CDR3 is CASSTALTRGRVAGELFF. CDR3 nucleotides: TGTGCCAGCAGCACTGCCCTGACTAGAGGGAGGGTTGCCGGGGAGCTGTTTTTT. The full variable domain, its missing parts supplied by reference TRBV5-4 and TRBJ2-2, is ETGVTQSPTHLIKTRGQQVTLRCSSQSGHNTVSWYQQALGQGPQFIFQYYREEENGRGNFPPRFSGLQFPNYSSELNVNALELDDSALYLCASSTALTRGRVAGELFFGEGSRLTVL.

The chain joins TRBV5-1 to TRBJ2-7, with 8 nucleotides matching TRBD2. V was clipped by 0 bases and J by 6 bases; unmatched bases: 11. This CDR3 is 16 amino acids long. Germline V gene lookup returns CDR1 SGHRS and CDR2 YFSETQ. The CDR3 sequence: CASSLAPGTRLFEQYF. As DNA, the CDR3 is TGCGCCAGCAGCTTGGCCCCCGGGACTAGACTCTTCGAGCAGTACTTC.

Points on this clonotype: The junction departs from the called germline gene at one end, perhaps through a read error. CDR3: CASSQDFRGRNQTQHF. CDR3 nucleotide sequence: TGCGCCAGTAGCCAAGACTTTAGGGGGAGGAATCAGACCCAGCATTTT. The V call is TRBV4-3, the J call TRBJ1-5; a possible D gene is TRBD1 (6 bases). The CDR3 has 16 residues. Germline-derived CDR1 and CDR2 are LGHNA and YSLEER.

As to this clonotype: The germline gene is not matched at one end of the junction; a read error may be the cause. The chain recombines TRBV12-3 or TRBV12-4 with TRBJ2-3; 9 nucleotides align to TRBD1. The CDR3 spans 16 residues. The CDR3 DNA is TGTGCAAGCAGTTCAACCGGGACAGGGATGACAGATACGCAGTATTTT. Amino acid sequence: CASSSTGTGMTDTQYF.

To note about this clonotype: One junction end does not reproduce the germline sequence, and a read error may be involved. This chain connects TRBV20-1 to TRBJ2-2; D gene unclear. The germline CDR1 and CDR2 sequences are DFQATT and SNEGSKA (reference sequence). The CDR3 is 14 amino acids. The chain's CDR3 is CRASRPLNTWELFF. The CDR3 nucleotides read TGCAGAGCTAGTAGGCCACTCAACACCTGGGAGCTGTTTTTT.

V is TRBV11-3 and J is TRBJ2-3; D may match TRBD1 or TRBD2 (5 bases each). The CDR3 is 13 residues long. Germline lookup yields CDR1 SGHNT and CDR2 YENEEA. V lost 6 bases and J lost 6, with 13 bases in between. CDR3 region: CASRRDGWDTQYF. The CDR3 DNA reads as TGTGCCAGCAGACGGGACGGATGGGATACGCAGTATTTT.

This chain links TRBV6-5 with TRBJ1-5, with TRBD1 matching 9 bases. J was trimmed by 6 bases and V by 7 bases; bases with no gene match: 10. The germline V gene has CDR1 MNHEY and CDR2 SVGAGI. This CDR3 has 15 amino acids. CDR3 loop: CASMKIQGAGQPQHF. The CDR3 nucleotides are TGTGCCAGCATGAAAATACAGGGGGCGGGTCAGCCCCAGCATTTT.

This clonotype was seen a handful of times. The chain recombines TRBV28 with TRBJ1-5; TRBD1 might be the D (6 bases). Looked up from germline, CDR1 is MDHEN and CDR2 is SYDVKM. The length of the CDR3 is 15 residues. V was pared by 6 bases and J by 3 bases, with 15 bases between. This chain's CDR3 is CASRLTGTYNQPQHF. The CDR3 nucleotides read TGTGCCAGCAGGCTGACAGGAACTTACAATCAGCCCCAGCATTTT. Using reference TRBV28 and TRBJ1-5 for the parts outside the CDR3, the full variable domain is DVKVTQSSRYLVKRTGEKVFLECVQDMDHENMFWYRQDPGLGLRLIYFSYDVKMKEKGDIPEGYSVSREKKERFSLILESASTNQTSMYLCASRLTGTYNQPQHFGDGTRLSIL.

This clonotype has just a few counts. The chain couples TRBV5-1 to TRBJ1-2, with D perhaps matching TRBD1 (5 bases). This CDR3 contains 11 residues. Deletions cut 5 bases from V and 6 bases from J, with 8 bases between. Looked up from germline, CDR1 is SGHRS and CDR2 is YFSETQ. This chain's CDR3 is CASSRGDGYTF. CDR3 DNA sequence: TGCGCCAGCAGTAGGGGCGATGGCTACACCTTC. Full variable domain (remainder filled in from reference TRBV5-1 and TRBJ1-2): KAGVTQTPRYLIKTRGQQVTLSCSPISGHRSVSWYQQTPGQGLQFLFEYFSETQRNKGNFPGRFSGRQFSNSRSEMNVSTLELGDSALYLCASSRGDGYTFGSGTRLTVV.